The sequence of this TCR beta chain was determined in a study of cytomegalovirus exposure and HLA in healthy donors. About the study: The use of the same platform for the roughly 130 validation repertoires and the 666 first-cohort repertoires was reported by a later analysis.

Clones were read by immunoSEQ multiplex PCR, and TCRdb kept only the in-frame ones, dropping some. The data contain fewer than 250,000 clones, 83% of them singletons. Germline CDR1 and CDR2: WNHNN and SYGVQD (reference sequence). V lost 1 base and J 5 bases, leaving 14 bases between the germline ends. The CDR3 has 16 amino acids. This clone has only a few counts. Its antigen remains unidentified. While the first cohort had 600 to 850 subjects, the donors belonged to the separate validation cohort of roughly 130 subjects. Overall study findings and caveats: A later analysis found first-cohort TCR clusters tended to co-occur in the approximately 110 validation repertoires.

V gene TRBV10-1 combines with J gene TRBJ2-2; D unclear. The sequencing input was PBMCs. This TCR was recovered from a woman between 18 and 29 years old in good health and CMV-seronegative. CDR3 sequence reads: CASSEWGSGRTGELFF. In DNA form, the CDR3 reads TGCGCCAGCAGTGAGTGGGGTTCCGGTAGGACCGGGGAGCTGTTTTTT.